This T cell receptor beta chain was sequenced during a study of cytomegalovirus exposure and HLA in healthy donors. Study-wide results and caveats: Researchers reported that a few CMV-associated chains were confirmed in vitro as CMV antigen-specific.

The CDR3 is 11 residues long. Per the germline V gene, CDR1 is MNHEY and CDR2 is SVGAGI. V was shortened by 6 bases and J by 4 bases, with 7 bases between the two germline ends. Comment on this clone: Its antigen remains unknown.

These donors were members of the 120-subject validation cohort, a group separate from the approximately 640-subject first cohort. Method: immunoSEQ multiplex PCR; TCRdb's copy keeps in-frame clones and lacks some. Among tens of thousands of clones, over 85% were seen once, and the ten largest hold around 5.8%. The TCR was taken from a woman under 30 in good health and CMV-seronegative. The sequencing sample was made of PBMCs. V usage is TRBV6-5 and J usage is TRBJ2-7; D is possibly TRBD1 (5 bases). CDR3 DNA sequence: TGTGCCAGCAGGCGGACATACGAGCAGTACTTC. As protein: CASRRTYEQYF.